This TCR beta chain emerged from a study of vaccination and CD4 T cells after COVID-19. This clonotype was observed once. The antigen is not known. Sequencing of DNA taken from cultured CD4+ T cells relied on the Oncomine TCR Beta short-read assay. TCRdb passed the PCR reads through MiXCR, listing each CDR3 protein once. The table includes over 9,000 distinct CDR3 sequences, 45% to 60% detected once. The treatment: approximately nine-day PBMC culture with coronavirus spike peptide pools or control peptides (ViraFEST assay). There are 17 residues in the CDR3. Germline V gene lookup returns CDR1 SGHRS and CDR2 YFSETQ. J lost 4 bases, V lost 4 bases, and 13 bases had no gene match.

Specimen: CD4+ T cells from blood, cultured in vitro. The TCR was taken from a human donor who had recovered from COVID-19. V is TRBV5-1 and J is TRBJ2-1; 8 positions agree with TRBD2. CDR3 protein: CASSLEGLRGAYNEQFF. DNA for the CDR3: TGCGCCAGCAGCCTGGAGGGGTTGCGGGGGGCTTACAATGAGCAGTTCTTC.